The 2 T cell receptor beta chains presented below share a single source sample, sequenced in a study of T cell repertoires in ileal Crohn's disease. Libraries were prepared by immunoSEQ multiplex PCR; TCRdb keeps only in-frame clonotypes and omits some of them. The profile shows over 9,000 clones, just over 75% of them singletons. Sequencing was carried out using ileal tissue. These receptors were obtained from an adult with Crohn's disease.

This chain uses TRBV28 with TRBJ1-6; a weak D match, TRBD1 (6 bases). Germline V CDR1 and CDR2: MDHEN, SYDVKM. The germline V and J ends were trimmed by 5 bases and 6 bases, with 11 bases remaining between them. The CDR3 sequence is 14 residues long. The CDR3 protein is CASSLTGSNSPLHF. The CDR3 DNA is TGTGCCAGCAGTCTGACAGGTAGTAATTCACCCCTCCACTTT.

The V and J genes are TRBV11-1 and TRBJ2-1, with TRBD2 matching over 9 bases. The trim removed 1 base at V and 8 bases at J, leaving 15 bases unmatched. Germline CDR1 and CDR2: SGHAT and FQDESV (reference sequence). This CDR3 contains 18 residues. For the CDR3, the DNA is TGTGCCAGCAGCTTAGACAGCTTAGCGGGAGTAATGGTCGATGAGCAGTTCTTC. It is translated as CASSLDSLAGVMVDEQFF.